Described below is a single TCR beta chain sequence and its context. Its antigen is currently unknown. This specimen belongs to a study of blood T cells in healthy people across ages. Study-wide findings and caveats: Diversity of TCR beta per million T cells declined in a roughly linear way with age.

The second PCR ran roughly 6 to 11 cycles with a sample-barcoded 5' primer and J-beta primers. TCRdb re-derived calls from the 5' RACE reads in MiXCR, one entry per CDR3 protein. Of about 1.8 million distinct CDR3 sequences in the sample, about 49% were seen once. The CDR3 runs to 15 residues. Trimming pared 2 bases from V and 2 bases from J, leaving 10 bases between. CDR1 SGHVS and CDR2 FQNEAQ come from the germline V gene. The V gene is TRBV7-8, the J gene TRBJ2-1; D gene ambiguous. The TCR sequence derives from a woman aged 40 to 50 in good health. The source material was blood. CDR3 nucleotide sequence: TGTGCCAGCAGCTTACCCGGACGACCCTACAATGAGCAGTTCTTC. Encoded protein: CASSLPGRPYNEQFF.